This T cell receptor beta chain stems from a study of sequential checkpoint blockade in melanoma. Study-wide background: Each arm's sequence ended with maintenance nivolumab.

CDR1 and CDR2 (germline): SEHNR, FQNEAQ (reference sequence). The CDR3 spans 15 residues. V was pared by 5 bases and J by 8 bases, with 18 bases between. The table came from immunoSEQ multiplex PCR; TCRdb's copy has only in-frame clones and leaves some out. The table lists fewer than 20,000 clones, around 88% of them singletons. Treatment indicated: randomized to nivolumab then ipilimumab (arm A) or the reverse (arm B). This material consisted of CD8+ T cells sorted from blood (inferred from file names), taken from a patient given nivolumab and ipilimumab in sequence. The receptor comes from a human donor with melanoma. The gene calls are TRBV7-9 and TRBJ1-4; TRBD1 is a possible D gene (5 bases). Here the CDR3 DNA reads TGTGCCAGCAGCCCGGACACGCTCAATCCCGAAAAACTGTTTTTT. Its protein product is CASSPDTLNPEKLFF. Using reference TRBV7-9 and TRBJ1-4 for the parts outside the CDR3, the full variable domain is DTGVSQNPRHKITKRGQNVTFRCDPISEHNRLYWYRQTLGQGPEFLTYFQNEAQLEKSRLLSDRFSAERPKGSFSTLEIQRTEQGDSAMYLCASSPDTLNPEKLFFGSGTQLSVL.